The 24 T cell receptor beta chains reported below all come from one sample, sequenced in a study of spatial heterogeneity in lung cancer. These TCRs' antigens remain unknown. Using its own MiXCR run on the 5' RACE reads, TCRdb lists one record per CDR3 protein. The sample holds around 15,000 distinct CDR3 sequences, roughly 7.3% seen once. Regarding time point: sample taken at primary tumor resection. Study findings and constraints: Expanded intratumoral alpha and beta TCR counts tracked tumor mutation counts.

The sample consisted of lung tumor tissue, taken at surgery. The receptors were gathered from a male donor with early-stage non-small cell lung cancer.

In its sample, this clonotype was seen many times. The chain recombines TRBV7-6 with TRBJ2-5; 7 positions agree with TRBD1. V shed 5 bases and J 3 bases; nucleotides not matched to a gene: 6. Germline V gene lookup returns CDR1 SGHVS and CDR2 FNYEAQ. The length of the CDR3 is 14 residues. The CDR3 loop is CASSNAGTEETQYF. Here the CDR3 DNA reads TGTGCCAGCAGCAACGCCGGGACAGAAGAGACCCAGTACTTC.

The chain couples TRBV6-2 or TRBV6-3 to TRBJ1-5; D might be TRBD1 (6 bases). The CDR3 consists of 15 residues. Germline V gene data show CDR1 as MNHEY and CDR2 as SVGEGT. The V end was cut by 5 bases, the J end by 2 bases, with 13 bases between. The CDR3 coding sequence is TGTGCCAGCAGTCACCAGGGGTTTGGCAATCAGCCCCAGCATTTT. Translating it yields CASSHQGFGNQPQHF.

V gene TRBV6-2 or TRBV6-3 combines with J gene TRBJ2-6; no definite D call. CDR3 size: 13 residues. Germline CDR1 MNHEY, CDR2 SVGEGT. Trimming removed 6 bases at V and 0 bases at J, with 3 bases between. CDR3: CASRGSGANVLTF. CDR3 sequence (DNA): TGTGCCAGCAGAGGCTCTGGGGCCAACGTCCTGACTTTC.

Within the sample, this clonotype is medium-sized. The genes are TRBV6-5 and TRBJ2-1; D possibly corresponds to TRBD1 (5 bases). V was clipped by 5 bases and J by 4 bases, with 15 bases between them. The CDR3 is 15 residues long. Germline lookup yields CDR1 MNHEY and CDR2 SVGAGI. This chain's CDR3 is CASSPLGAGYNEQFF. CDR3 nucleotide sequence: TGTGCCAGCAGTCCCCTTGGAGCAGGGTACAATGAGCAGTTCTTC.

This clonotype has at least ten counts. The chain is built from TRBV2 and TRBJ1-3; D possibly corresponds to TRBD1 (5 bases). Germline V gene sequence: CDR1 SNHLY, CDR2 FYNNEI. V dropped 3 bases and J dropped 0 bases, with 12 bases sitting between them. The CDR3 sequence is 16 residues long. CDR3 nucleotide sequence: TGTGCCAGCAGTGAGTTGGGACCGGCCTCTGGAAACACCATATATTTT. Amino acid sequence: CASSELGPASGNTIYF.

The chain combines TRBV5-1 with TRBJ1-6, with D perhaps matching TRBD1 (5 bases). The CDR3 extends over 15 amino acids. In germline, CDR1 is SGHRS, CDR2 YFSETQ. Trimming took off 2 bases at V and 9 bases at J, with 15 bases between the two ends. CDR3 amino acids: CASSFVGSGGSPLHF. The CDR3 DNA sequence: TGCGCCAGCAGCTTTGTGGGGTCTGGGGGTTCACCCCTCCACTTT. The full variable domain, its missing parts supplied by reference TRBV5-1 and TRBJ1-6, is KAGVTQTPRYLIKTRGQQVTLSCSPISGHRSVSWYQQTPGQGLQFLFEYFSETQRNKGNFPGRFSGRQFSNSRSEMNVSTLELGDSALYLCASSFVGSGGSPLHFGNGTRLTVT.

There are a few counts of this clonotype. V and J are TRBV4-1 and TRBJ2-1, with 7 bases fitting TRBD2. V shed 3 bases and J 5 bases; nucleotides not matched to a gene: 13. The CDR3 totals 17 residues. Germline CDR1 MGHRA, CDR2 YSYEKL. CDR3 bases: TGCGCCAGCAGCCATGATTGGGGCGGGAGAGTGGACAATGAGCAGTTCTTC. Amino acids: CASSHDWGGRVDNEQFF.

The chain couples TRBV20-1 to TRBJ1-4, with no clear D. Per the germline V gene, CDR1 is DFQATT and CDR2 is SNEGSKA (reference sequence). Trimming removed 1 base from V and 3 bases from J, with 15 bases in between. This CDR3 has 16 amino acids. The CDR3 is CSARVSLGKANEKLFF. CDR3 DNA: TGCAGTGCTAGAGTGTCGTTGGGGAAAGCTAATGAAAAACTGTTTTTT.

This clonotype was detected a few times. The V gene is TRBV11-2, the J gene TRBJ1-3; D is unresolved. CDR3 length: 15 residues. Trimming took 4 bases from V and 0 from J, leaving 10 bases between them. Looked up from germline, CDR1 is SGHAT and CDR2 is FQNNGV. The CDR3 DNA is TGTGCCAGCAGCTACGAGGTTAGCTCTGGAAACACCATATATTTT. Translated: CASSYEVSSGNTIYF.

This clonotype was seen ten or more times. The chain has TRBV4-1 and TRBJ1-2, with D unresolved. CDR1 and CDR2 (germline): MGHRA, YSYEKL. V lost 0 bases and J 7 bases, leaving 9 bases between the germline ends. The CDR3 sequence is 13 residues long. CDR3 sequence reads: CASSQDVGFGYTF. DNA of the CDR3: TGCGCCAGCAGCCAAGATGTAGGCTTTGGCTACACCTTC.

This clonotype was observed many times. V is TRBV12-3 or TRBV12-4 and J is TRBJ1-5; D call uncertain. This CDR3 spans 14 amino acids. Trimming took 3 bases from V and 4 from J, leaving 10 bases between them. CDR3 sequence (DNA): TGTGCCAGCAGTTTTGGCCGGGTTAATCAGCCCCAGCATTTT. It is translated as CASSFGRVNQPQHF.

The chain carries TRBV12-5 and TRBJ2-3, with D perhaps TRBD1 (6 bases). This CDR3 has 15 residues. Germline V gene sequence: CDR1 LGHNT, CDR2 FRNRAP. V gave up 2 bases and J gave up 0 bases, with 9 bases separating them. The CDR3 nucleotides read TGTGCTAGTGGTTTGTGGGGGCCGAGCACAGATACGCAGTATTTT. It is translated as CASGLWGPSTDTQYF.

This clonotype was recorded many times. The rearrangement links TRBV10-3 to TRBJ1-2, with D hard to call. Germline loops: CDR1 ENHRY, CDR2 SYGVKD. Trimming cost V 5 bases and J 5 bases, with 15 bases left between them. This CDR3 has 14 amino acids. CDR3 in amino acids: CAISSTYGSYGYTF. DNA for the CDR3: TGTGCCATCAGTTCTACCTACGGATCATATGGCTACACCTTC.

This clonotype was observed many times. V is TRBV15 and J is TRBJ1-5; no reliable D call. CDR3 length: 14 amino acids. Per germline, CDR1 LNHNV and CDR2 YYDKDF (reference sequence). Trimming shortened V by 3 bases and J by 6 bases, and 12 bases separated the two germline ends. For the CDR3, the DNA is TGTGCCACCAGCAGCTTTTCCGGGTTTCAGCCCCAGCATTTT. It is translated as CATSSFSGFQPQHF.

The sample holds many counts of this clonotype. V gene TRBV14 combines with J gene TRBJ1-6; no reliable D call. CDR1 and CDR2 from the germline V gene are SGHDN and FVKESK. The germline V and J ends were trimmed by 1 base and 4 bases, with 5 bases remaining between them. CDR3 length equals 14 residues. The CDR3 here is CASSQGAYNSPLHF. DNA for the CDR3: TGTGCCAGCAGCCAAGGGGCGTATAATTCACCCCTCCACTTT.

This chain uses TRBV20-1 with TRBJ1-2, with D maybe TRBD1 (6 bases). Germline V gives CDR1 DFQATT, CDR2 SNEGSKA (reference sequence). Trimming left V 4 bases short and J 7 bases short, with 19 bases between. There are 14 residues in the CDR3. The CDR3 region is CSAIAGALGGGYTF. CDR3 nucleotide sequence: TGCAGTGCTATCGCAGGGGCCTTAGGAGGTGGCTACACCTTC.

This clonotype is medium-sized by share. The CDR3 nucleotides are TGTGCCAGCAGTTTGGGGACCGTTGGAAACACTGAAGCTTTCTTT. It is translated as CASSLGTVGNTEAFF. The rearrangement joins TRBV7-2 to TRBJ1-1; tentatively, D is TRBD1 (5 bases). Trimming left V 6 bases short and J 2 bases short, with 16 bases between. Germline CDR1 is SGHTA and CDR2 is FQGNSA. The CDR3 is 15 amino acids.

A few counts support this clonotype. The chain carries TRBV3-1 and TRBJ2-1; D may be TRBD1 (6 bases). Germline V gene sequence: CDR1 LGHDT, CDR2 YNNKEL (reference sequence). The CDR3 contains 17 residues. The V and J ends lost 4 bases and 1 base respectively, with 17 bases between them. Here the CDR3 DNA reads TGTGCCAGCAGCCGTACCGGGACATTTGGGTCCTACAATGAGCAGTTCTTC. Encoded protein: CASSRTGTFGSYNEQFF.

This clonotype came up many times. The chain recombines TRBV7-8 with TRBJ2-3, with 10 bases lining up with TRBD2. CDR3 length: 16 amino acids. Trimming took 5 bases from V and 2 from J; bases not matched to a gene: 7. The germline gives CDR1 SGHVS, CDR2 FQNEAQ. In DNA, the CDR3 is TGTGCCAGCAGCGAATCTAGCGGGAGTTACACAGATACGCAGTATTTT. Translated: CASSESSGSYTDTQYF.

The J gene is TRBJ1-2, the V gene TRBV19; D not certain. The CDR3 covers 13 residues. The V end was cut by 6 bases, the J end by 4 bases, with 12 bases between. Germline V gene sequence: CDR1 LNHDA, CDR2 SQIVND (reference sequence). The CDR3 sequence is CASRIGLVYGYTF. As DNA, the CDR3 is TGTGCCAGTAGGATCGGCCTCGTCTATGGCTACACCTTC.

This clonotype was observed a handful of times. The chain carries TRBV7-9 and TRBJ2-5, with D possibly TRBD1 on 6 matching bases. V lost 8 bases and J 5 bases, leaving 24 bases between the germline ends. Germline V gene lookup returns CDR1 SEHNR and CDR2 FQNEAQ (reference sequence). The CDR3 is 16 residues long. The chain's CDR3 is CASRSRGGGGRETQYF. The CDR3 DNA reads TGTGCCAGCCGATCCCGAGGGGGTGGAGGCCGGGAGACCCAGTACTTC.

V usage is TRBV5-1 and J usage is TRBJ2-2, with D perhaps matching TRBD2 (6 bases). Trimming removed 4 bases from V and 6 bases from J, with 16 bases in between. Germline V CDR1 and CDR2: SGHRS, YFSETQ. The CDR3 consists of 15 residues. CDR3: CASSGRSKQAGELFF. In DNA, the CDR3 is TGCGCCAGCAGCGGGAGGAGCAAACAAGCCGGGGAGCTGTTTTTT.

The CDR3 protein is CSAPKTGTGNTEAFF. DNA of the CDR3: TGCAGTGCTCCAAAGACCGGGACAGGGAACACTGAAGCTTTCTTT. The chain recombines TRBV20-1 with TRBJ1-1; 8 bases are shared with TRBD1. CDR3 length: 15 residues. The germline V gene has CDR1 DFQATT and CDR2 SNEGSKA (reference sequence). The V and J ends lost 5 bases and 1 base, in that order; junction bases with no gene match: 9.

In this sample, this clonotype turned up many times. The CDR3 DNA sequence: TGTGCCAGCAGGACCCTCTCGGGCACTGAAGCTTTCTTT. Translated: CASRTLSGTEAFF. This chain joins TRBV19 and TRBJ1-1, with D unresolved. The CDR3 has 13 residues. Germline CDR1 reads LNHDA; CDR2 reads SQIVND (reference sequence). V lost 9 bases to trimming and J lost 4 bases, with 15 bases between them.